This entry concerns a single T cell receptor beta chain. Its antigen is currently unknown. The isolated RNA, all of it, was reverse transcribed, so expressed TCRB transcripts were what got sequenced. Assay: immunoSEQ multiplex PCR; the TCRdb copy retains only in-frame clones and omits some. The repertoire holds a few hundred thousand clones, with 16% as singletons. The entry originates in a study of beta chain features in type 1 diabetes. The length of the CDR3 is 11 residues. Germline V gene lookup returns CDR1 SGHAT and CDR2 FQNNGV. Trimming removed 7 bases at V and 5 bases at J, with 8 bases between. Whole-study findings and limits: Among all four CD4+ subsets, Type 1 diabetes patients had TCRB CDR3s that were moderately but significantly shorter.

Sequenced material: naive CD4+ T cells from blood. V is TRBV11-2 and J is TRBJ1-1; D gene unclear. The sequence derives from a young man with type 1 diabetes. The CDR3 DNA is TGTGCCAGCACAAGGGATACTGAAGCTTTCTTT. This translates into CASTRDTEAFF.